The 3 T cell receptor beta chains given below trace back to one sample, sequenced in a study of T cells in Graves' hyperthyroidism and ophthalmopathy. What was amplified from RNA transcripts were TCR beta CDR3 regions. Primed by the HTBI set, a first-round RT-PCR was run on the TCR CDR3. TCRdb fed the multiplex PCR reads into MiXCR, producing one record per CDR3 protein. The sample has hundreds of thousands of distinct CDR3 sequences, over 12% seen once. Input material: blood. These receptors were taken from a woman between 35 and 50 years old with Graves' ophthalmopathy.

Ten or more counts support this clonotype. V and J are TRBV6-5 and TRBJ1-1; D ambiguous. Germline assignment: CDR1 MNHEY and CDR2 SVGAGI. This CDR3 is built from 15 residues. Trimming took 6 bases from V and 1 from J, leaving 15 bases between them. CDR3 loop: CASSYGWSGNTEAFF. The CDR3 DNA is TGTGCCAGCAGCTACGGGTGGAGTGGGAACACTGAAGCTTTCTTT.

This clonotype was recorded many times. This rearrangement joins TRBV14 to TRBJ2-7; D is perhaps TRBD2 (5 bases). This CDR3 is built from 13 residues. Trimming shortened V by 3 bases and J by 3 bases, and 9 bases separated the two germline ends. In germline, CDR1 is SGHDN, CDR2 FVKESK. The CDR3 DNA sequence: TGTGCCAGCAGCCACCGGGAAGACTACGAGCAGTACTTC. Protein: CASSHREDYEQYF.

The sample holds many counts of this clonotype. The chain employs TRBV5-1 and TRBJ2-1, with 10 bases aligning to TRBD2. Germline V gene data show CDR1 as SGHRS and CDR2 as YFSETQ. Unmatched junction bases numbered 3, after V lost 1 base and J lost 5 bases. The CDR3 has 15 amino acids. The CDR3, as DNA: TGCGCCAGCAGCTTGAGCGGGAGGGCCAACAATGAGCAGTTCTTC. This codes for CASSLSGRANNEQFF.